The clone carrying this TCR beta chain is classed as medium-sized by frequency. Its antigen is unidentified. These data belong to a study of CXCR3-negative and CXCR3-positive naive CD8 T cells. UMI labels and 5' RACE were used to prepare the TRB cDNA libraries. TCRdb reprocessed the 5' RACE reads; each CDR3 protein has one entry and no DNA is given. The sample's table shows 5,500 to 8,500 distinct CDR3 sequences. Notes on the study in general: Similarly elevated diversity marked both naive subsets, with memory CD8+ cells showing far lower diversity. Greater hydrophobicity was found in TRB CDR3s of CXCR3-positive naive cells than of CXCR3-negative naive cells.

Per CD8+ T cell subset, triplicate sorts of 250,000 to 350,000 cells each were done. CDR3 length equals 13 residues. CDR1 is SGHTA, CDR2 FQGTGA, per germline. The rearrangement uses TRBV7-3 and TRBJ2-7; TCRdb names TRBD1, which stays unverified in the absence of DNA. Material for sequencing was naive CXCR3+ CD8+ T cells from blood. Subset denoted: CD45RO-CCR7+CD27+CD95- naive CD8+ T cells expressing CXCR3 (TNR3+). The origin of this receptor is a human donor in good health. Some clones in this sample may be carry-over from other donors' samples. CDR3 protein: CASSLTQGYEQYF.